The clone carrying this TCR beta chain was counted a single time. No antigen is known for it. These data originate in a study of cytomegalovirus exposure and HLA in healthy donors. The germline gives CDR1 SGHRS, CDR2 YFSETQ. V was cut by 2 bases and J by 5 bases, with 15 bases left in between. The CDR3 runs to 15 residues. PCR was performed using 60 Vbeta and 13 Jbeta primers. TCRdb's table, derived via immunoSEQ multiplex PCR, lists solely in-frame clones and lacks some. The sample has about 160,000 clones; roughly 78% are singletons. Study results and limitations: TCR beta chains numbering roughly 150 were designated cytomegalovirus-associated.

V is TRBV5-1 and J is TRBJ2-3; D is perhaps TRBD2 (5 bases). Sequencing was done on a sample of PBMCs. The receptor's source is a man in his fifties in good health and CMV-seropositive. The CDR3 sequence is CASSFEGGYGDTQYF. In DNA, the CDR3 is TGCGCCAGCAGCTTTGAGGGTGGGTATGGAGATACGCAGTATTTT.